A single sample is the source of the 25 T cell receptor beta chains below, sequenced in a study of T cell repertoires in cytomegalovirus infection. TCRdb re-derived calls from the reads in MiXCR, one entry per CDR3 protein. The repertoire consists of more than 350,000 distinct CDR3 sequences, with approximately 31% occurring once and the leading ten covering about 13%. The source material was PBMCs. These receptors were collected from a human donor in good health (CMV status not recorded). Some clones in this sample may be carry-over from other donors' samples.

The V call is TRBV4-3, the J call TRBJ2-5; perhaps D is TRBD1 or TRBD2 (5 bases each). Germline loops: CDR1 LGHNA, CDR2 YSLEER. The CDR3 extends over 14 amino acids. The V end lost 0 bases, the J end lost 5 bases, and 10 bases lay between the germline ends. The CDR3 loop reads CASSQDGDPETQYF. The CDR3 DNA reads TGCGCCAGCAGCCAAGATGGGGACCCGGAGACCCAGTACTTC.

The CDR3 nucleotides read TGTGCCAGCATCCGGGACAGGTTTGGAAGCTACGAGCAGTACTTC. Amino acids: CASIRDRFGSYEQYF. The V call is TRBV28, the J call TRBJ2-7; 8 nucleotides agree with TRBD1. With V trimmed by 7 bases and J by 3 bases, 11 bases remained unmatched. Germline CDR1 reads MDHEN; CDR2 reads SYDVKM. This CDR3 contains 15 residues. Together with reference TRBV28 and TRBJ2-7, the CDR3 gives the full variable domain: DVKVTQSSRYLVKRTGEKVFLECVQDMDHENMFWYRQDPGLGLRLIYFSYDVKMKEKGDIPEGYSVSREKKERFSLILESASTNQTSMYLCASIRDRFGSYEQYFGPGTRLTVT.

This clonotype was observed a handful of times. J is TRBJ1-5 and V is TRBV5-6; no reliable D call. V lost 4 bases, J lost 6 bases, and 11 bases lay in between. The CDR3 is made up of 13 amino acids. The germline V gene encodes CDR1 SGHDT and CDR2 YYEEEE. The CDR3 DNA reads as TGTGCCAGCAGCGCCGGGTGGTCTCAGCCCCAGCATTTT. This codes for CASSAGWSQPQHF.

V is TRBV6-1 and J is TRBJ2-7; D not certain. Trimming stripped 5 bases from V and 0 bases from J, with 11 bases between. This CDR3 comprises 14 residues. Per the germline V gene, CDR1 is MNHNS and CDR2 is SASEGT. This CDR3 is CASSRVSGSYEQYF. CDR3 DNA: TGTGCCAGCAGTCGGGTGTCTGGCTCCTACGAGCAGTACTTC.

V usage is TRBV12-3 or TRBV12-4 and J usage is TRBJ2-7; D is perhaps TRBD2 (6 bases). V was pared by 5 bases and J by 12 bases, with 17 bases between. The CDR3 has 12 amino acids. This CDR3 reads CASSRLAQVLYF. The CDR3 DNA sequence: TGTGCCAGCAGTCGCCTAGCGCAGGTCCTGTACTTC.

The DNA of the CDR3 is TGTGCCAGCAGCTTCTTAGGGGGGGGCAGAAACTATGGCTACACCTTC. Translated, it gives CASSFLGGGRNYGYTF. The V call is TRBV7-9, the J call TRBJ1-2, with D perhaps matching TRBD1 (6 bases). Germline V gene data show CDR1 as SEHNR and CDR2 as FQNEAQ (reference sequence). V was trimmed by 3 bases and J by 2 bases, leaving 16 bases between them. The CDR3 spans 16 residues.

The chain links TRBV29-1 to TRBJ1-1; possibly TRBD1 for D (5 bases). Germline V gene lookup returns CDR1 SQVTM and CDR2 ANQGSEA. This CDR3 is built from 13 residues. The V end was cut by 4 bases, the J end by 0 bases, with 9 bases between. CDR3 sequence reads: CSVVEGLNTEAFF. CDR3 DNA sequence: TGCAGCGTTGTGGAGGGGCTGAACACTGAAGCTTTCTTT.

This clonotype was seen only once. J is TRBJ2-1 and V is TRBV19; the match to TRBD2 covers 7 bases. Trimming removed 6 bases from V and 0 bases from J; junction bases left unmatched: 8. In germline, CDR1 is LNHDA, CDR2 SQIVND (reference sequence). This CDR3 spans 16 amino acids. CDR3 coding DNA: TGTGCCAGTAGCGATCTGCGGGGGAGCTCCTACAATGAGCAGTTCTTC. It specifies CASSDLRGSSYNEQFF.

This clonotype was seen many times. The chain links TRBV28 to TRBJ1-2; TRBD1 might be the D (5 bases). Germline CDR1 is MDHEN and CDR2 is SYDVKM. This CDR3 has 14 residues. V lost 7 bases and J 6 bases, leaving 18 bases between the germline ends. The CDR3, as DNA: TGTGCCAGCATATACGACAGACGAAGCCATGGCTACACCTTC. Protein: CASIYDRRSHGYTF.

V and J are TRBV7-4 and TRBJ1-4, with TRBD1 matching over 10 bases. V lost 4 bases, J lost 8 bases, and 10 bases stayed unmatched. Germline CDR1 SGHVT, CDR2 SQSDAQ. This CDR3 is built from 16 residues. The CDR3 region is CASSYLGTGEREKLFF. Here the CDR3 DNA reads TGTGCCAGCAGCTACCTTGGGACAGGGGAACGGGAAAAACTGTTTTTT.

This clonotype has at least ten counts. V usage is TRBV28 and J usage is TRBJ1-1, with 7 positions matching TRBD1. Germline CDR1 MDHEN, CDR2 SYDVKM. The length of the CDR3 is 15 residues. V lost 6 bases, J lost 1 base, and 8 bases stayed unmatched. CDR3 nucleotides: TGTGCCAGCAGGCGCACAGGGGAGGCGAACACTGAAGCTTTCTTT. Encoded protein: CASRRTGEANTEAFF.

The chain recombines TRBV20-1 with TRBJ2-7, with D perhaps TRBD1 or TRBD2 (5 bases each). The V and J ends lost 3 bases and 2 bases respectively, with 14 bases between them. Germline CDR1 and CDR2: DFQATT and SNEGSKA (reference sequence). CDR3 length equals 14 residues. CDR3 sequence: CSARAGAVPYEQYF. As DNA, the CDR3 is TGCAGTGCTAGGGCCGGGGCCGTACCCTACGAGCAGTACTTC.

At least ten counts were recorded for this clonotype. The chain uses TRBV7-2 and TRBJ2-4; D possibly uses TRBD1 or TRBD2 (5 bases each). Germline V gene lookup returns CDR1 SGHTA and CDR2 FQGNSA. The CDR3 loop spans 15 amino acids. V was cut by 1 base and J by 5 bases, with 12 bases left in between. The CDR3 region has the DNA TGTGCCAGCAGCTTAGGTCCGGGACCTGAAAACATTCAGTACTTC. Amino acid sequence: CASSLGPGPENIQYF.

The rearrangement links TRBV4-2 to TRBJ1-1, with unresolved D. Germline CDR1 is LGHNA and CDR2 is YNFKEQ. CDR3 size: 14 residues. Trimming shortened V by 0 bases and J by 0 bases, and 5 bases separated the two germline ends. The CDR3 loop is CASSQDWMNTEAFF. CDR3 sequence (DNA): TGTGCCAGCAGCCAAGATTGGATGAACACTGAAGCTTTCTTT.

The rearrangement links TRBV4-3 to TRBJ1-1; D gene ambiguous. Trimming left V 1 base short and J 5 bases short, with 14 bases between. The CDR3 runs to 15 residues. Germline assignment: CDR1 LGHNA and CDR2 YSLEER. The CDR3 loop is CASSQGLLERTEAFF. The CDR3 DNA reads TGCGCCAGCAGCCAAGGGCTCTTGGAGAGGACTGAAGCTTTCTTT.

The chain uses TRBV6-2 or TRBV6-3 and TRBJ2-2; 8 nucleotides line up with TRBD1. Germline V lookup: CDR1 MNHEY, CDR2 SVGEGT. The V and J ends lost 2 bases and 7 bases, in that order; junction bases with no gene match: 6. The CDR3 is 15 amino acids. DNA of the CDR3: TGTGCCAGCAGTTACATCGCAGGGGGCAACGGGGAGCTGTTTTTT. This codes for CASSYIAGGNGELFF.

This clonotype was observed a few times. J is TRBJ1-2 and V is TRBV11-1; D gene unclear. V lost 8 bases and J 3 bases, leaving 13 bases between the germline ends. Germline values: CDR1 SGHAT, CDR2 FQDESV (reference sequence). The CDR3 is 13 residues long. The CDR3 loop is CASASPGYYGYTF. The CDR3 nucleotides read TGTGCCAGCGCTAGCCCTGGGTACTATGGCTACACCTTC.

A remark on this clonotype: Mismatch with germline at one junction end may stem from a read error. The chain links TRBV7-9 to TRBJ2-6, with D uncertain. CDR1 and CDR2 (germline): SEHNR, FQNEAQ (reference sequence). The CDR3 has 16 amino acids. The CDR3 spells CASSLAIRAGSNVLSF. For the CDR3, the DNA is TGTGCCAGCAGCTTAGCGATAAGGGCTGGGTCCAACGTCCTGAGTTTC. Full variable domain (missing parts from reference TRBV7-9 and TRBJ2-6): DTGVSQNPRHKITKRGQNVTFRCDPISEHNRLYWYRQTLGQGPEFLTYFQNEAQLEKSRLLSDRFSAERPKGSFSTLEIQRTEQGDSAMYLCASSLAIRAGSNVLSFGAGSRLTVL.

The gene calls are TRBV12-3 or TRBV12-4 and TRBJ2-7, with D possibly being TRBD1 (7 bases). This CDR3 is built from 14 residues. The V end was cut by 3 bases, the J end by 5 bases, with 14 bases between. The CDR3 is CASSLRTGEDEQYF. The CDR3 region has the DNA TGTGCCAGCAGTTTGAGAACAGGGGAGGACGAGCAGTACTTC.

The sample holds many counts of this clonotype. V is TRBV7-8 and J is TRBJ2-1; 9 positions match TRBD2. J lost 0 bases, V lost 5 bases, and 11 bases had no gene match. CDR1 SGHVS and CDR2 FQNEAQ come from the germline V gene. The CDR3 is made up of 18 amino acids. The CDR3 sequence is CASSDLLAGRSSYNEQFF. The CDR3 DNA is TGTGCCAGCAGCGACCTCCTAGCGGGGAGGAGCTCCTACAATGAGCAGTTCTTC.

The chain uses TRBV7-2 and TRBJ2-3, with TRBD1 matching 8 bases. CDR1 is SGHTA, CDR2 FQGNSA, per germline. CDR3 length: 17 amino acids. After removal of 3 bases from V and 4 bases from J, the junction contained 12 bases not matched to a gene. DNA for the CDR3: TGTGCCAGCAGCTTGGACGGTGCGACAGGGGTCCCAGATACGCAGTATTTT. Residues: CASSLDGATGVPDTQYF.

This clonotype was picked up many times. The chain employs TRBV7-6 and TRBJ1-4; 10 nucleotides match TRBD1. CDR3 length: 18 amino acids. Germline lookup yields CDR1 SGHVS and CDR2 FNYEAQ. Germline trimming cut 5 bases from V and 4 bases from J; bases unmatched to any gene: 13. CDR3 sequence: CASSPRPGTGVYNEKLFF. The CDR3 DNA reads TGTGCCAGCAGCCCAAGACCCGGGACAGGGGTCTATAATGAAAAACTGTTTTTT.

This clonotype was seen a handful of times. The rearrangement uses TRBV12-3 or TRBV12-4 and TRBJ2-1, with D uncertain. The CDR3 covers 11 residues. V was pared by 8 bases and J by 4 bases, with 6 bases between. As DNA, the CDR3 is TGTGCCAGCTCAGATTACAATGAGCAGTTCTTC. Its translation: CASSDYNEQFF.

The genes are TRBV7-9 and TRBJ1-1; D might be TRBD1 (5 bases). The CDR3 has 15 amino acids. Trimming took off 5 bases at V and 4 bases at J, with 17 bases between the two ends. Germline lookup yields CDR1 SEHNR and CDR2 FQNEAQ (reference sequence). The CDR3 sequence: CASSRSVGGGTEAFF. In nucleotides, the CDR3 is TGTGCCAGCAGCCGGTCCGTGGGGGGTGGCACTGAAGCTTTCTTT.

The V and J genes are TRBV5-5 and TRBJ2-7; D possibly uses TRBD1 or TRBD2 (5 bases each). The CDR3 sequence is 15 residues long. Germline V gene lookup returns CDR1 SGHKS and CDR2 YYEKEE (reference sequence). Trimming stripped 4 bases from V and 7 bases from J, with 21 bases between. CDR3 nucleotides: TGTGCCAGCAGCCCCTCCTTGGAGAGGGCAGGGGAGCAGTACTTC. This codes for CASSPSLERAGEQYF.